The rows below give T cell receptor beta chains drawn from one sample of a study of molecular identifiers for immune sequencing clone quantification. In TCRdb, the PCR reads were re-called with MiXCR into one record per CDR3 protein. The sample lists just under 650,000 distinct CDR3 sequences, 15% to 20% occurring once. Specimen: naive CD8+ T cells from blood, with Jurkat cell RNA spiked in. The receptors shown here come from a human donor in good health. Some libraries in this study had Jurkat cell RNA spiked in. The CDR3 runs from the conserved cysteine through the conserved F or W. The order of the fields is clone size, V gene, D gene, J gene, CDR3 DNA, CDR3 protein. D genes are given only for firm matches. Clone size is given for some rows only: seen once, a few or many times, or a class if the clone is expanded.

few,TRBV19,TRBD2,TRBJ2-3,TGTGCCAGTAGCTGGGGTAGCGGGGGGTCCACAGATACGCAGTATTTT,CASSWGSGGSTDTQYF
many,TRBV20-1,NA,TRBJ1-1,TGCAGTGCTAGAGAGAGCGAGTTTGAAGCTTTCTTT,CSARESEFEAFF
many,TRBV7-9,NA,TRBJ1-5,TGTGCCAGCAGCCCCGGTCAGGGAGGTGATCAGCCCCAGCATTTT,CASSPGQGGDQPQHF
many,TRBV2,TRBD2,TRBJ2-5,TGTGCCAGCAGTCAACGGGGGGGGCTAATGCCCCAAGAGACCCAGTACTTC,CASSQRGGLMPQETQYF
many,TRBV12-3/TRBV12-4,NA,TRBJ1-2,TGTGCCAGCAGGTCCCAGGGGTGGAACTATGGCTACACCTTC,CASRSQGWNYGYTF
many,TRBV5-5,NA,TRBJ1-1,TGTGCCAGCAGCTTGGAAGGGAGGTACAGCATGAACACTGAAGCTTTCTTT,CASSLEGRYSMNTEAFF
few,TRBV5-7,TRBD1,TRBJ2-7,TGTGCCAGCAGCCCGGAAGGACAGGGGGAATACGAGCAGTACTTC,CASSPEGQGEYEQYF
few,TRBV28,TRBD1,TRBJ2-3,TGTGCCAGTACAGGGGAACACACAGATACGCAGTATTTT,CASTGEHTDTQYF
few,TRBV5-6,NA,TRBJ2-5,TGTGCCAGCAGTTCCATACTGGTCGTCGAGGAGGCCCAGTACTTC,CASSSILVVEEAQYF
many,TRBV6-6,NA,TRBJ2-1,TGTGCCAGCAGTTACTCGACACCATACAATGAGCAGTTCTTC,CASSYSTPYNEQFF
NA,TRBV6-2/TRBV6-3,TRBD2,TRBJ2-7,TGTGCCAGCAGTTCCGATAGCGGGAGGGTAATCTACGAGCAGTACTTC,CASSSDSGRVIYEQYF
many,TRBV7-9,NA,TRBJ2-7,TGTGCCAGCAGCCCGGGGGTCATAAGCTCCTACGAGCAGTACTTC,CASSPGVISSYEQYF
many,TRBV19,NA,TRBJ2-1,TGTGCCAGTAGTATAGACTTTCAGGGCCCAAGCTCCTACAATGAGCAGTTCTTC,CASSIDFQGPSSYNEQFF
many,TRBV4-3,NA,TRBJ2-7,TGCGCCAGCAGCCAAGATCGAGGCAGAGCCTACGAGCAGTACTTC,CASSQDRGRAYEQYF
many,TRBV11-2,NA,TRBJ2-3,TGTGCCAGCAGCCTCCCCCTTGCGTGGAGGGGCACAGATACGCAGTATTTT,CASSLPLAWRGTDTQYF
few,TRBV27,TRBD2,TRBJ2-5,TGTGCCAGCAGTCCTTGGACTAGCGGGATTGCGAACCAAGAGACCCAGTACTTC,CASSPWTSGIANQETQYF
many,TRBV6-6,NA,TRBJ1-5,TGTGCCAGCAGTTACGGCAGAGACAGACCCACAAATCAGCCCCAGCATTTT,CASSYGRDRPTNQPQHF
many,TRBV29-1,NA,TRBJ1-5,TGCAGCGTTAAAGACAGGTACAATCAGCCCCAGCATTTT,CSVKDRYNQPQHF
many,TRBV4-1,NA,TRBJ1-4,TGCGCCAGCAGCCCGCTTAGGGGCCCCGATGGTGAAAAACTGTTTTTT,CASSPLRGPDGEKLFF
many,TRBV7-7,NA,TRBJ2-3,TGTGCCAGCAGCTTACGGGGACCGCCGCTTCCCACAGATACGCAGTATTTT,CASSLRGPPLPTDTQYF
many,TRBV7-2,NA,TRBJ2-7,TGTGCCAGCAGGGAAAAGTGGGGGGCGCCCGAGCAGTACTTC,CASREKWGAPEQYF
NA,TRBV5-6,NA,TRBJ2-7,TGTGCCAGCAGCCCCCCCCTAGCGAGGTCCTACGAGCAGTACTTC,CASSPPLARSYEQYF
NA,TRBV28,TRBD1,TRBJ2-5,TGTGCCAGCAGTTTGGGGACAGGCCAAGAGGCCCAGTACTTC,CASSLGTGQEAQYF
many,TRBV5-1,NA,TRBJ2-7,TGCGCCAGCAGCCGGACCCCGGGGAAAAGCACCTTCCACGAGCAGTACTTC,CASSRTPGKSTFHEQYF
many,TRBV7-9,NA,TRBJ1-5,TGTGCCAGCAGCCTAAGAGCTAGGCCTCCTGAGGATCAGCCCCAGCATTTT,CASSLRARPPEDQPQHF
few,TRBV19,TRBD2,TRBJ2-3,TGTGCCAGTAGTATGGGGACTAGCGGATTCACAGATACGCAGTATTTT,CASSMGTSGFTDTQYF
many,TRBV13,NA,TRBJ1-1,TGTGCCAGCAGCTTAGGCCCCAGGGCGAACACTGAAGCTTTCTTT,CASSLGPRANTEAFF
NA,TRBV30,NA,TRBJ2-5,TGTGCCTGGAGTGAAGGGATGGAGACCCAGTACTTC,CAWSEGMETQYF
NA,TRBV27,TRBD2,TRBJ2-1,TGTGCCAGCAGTCCCCTACTAGCGGGAGTACACAATGAGCAGTTCTTC,CASSPLLAGVHNEQFF
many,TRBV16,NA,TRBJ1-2,TGTGCCAGCAGCCAATCCTCTCAGGGCTATGGCTACACCTTC,CASSQSSQGYGYTF